These 13 T cell receptor beta chains originate from one sample sequenced in a study of T cell responses to AZD1222 COVID-19 vaccine (dated by TCRdb to about 2021). What this sample's time point label stands for: baseline before first vaccination. Library preparation used the immunoSEQ multiplex PCR assay. TCRdb obtained this table from immuneACCESS and retained in-frame rearrangements with V and J assigned. These tables miss some clones; where compared with another copy, unresolved V genes account for less than half of the shortfall, and the remainder is unexplained. In all, the sample holds 130,000 to 150,000 clones, and 90% of those were seen once. Of the sample, about 3% falls within the top ten clones. Sample: peripheral blood, taken on day 0 of AZD1222 vaccination. These TCRs come from an adult in good health.

This chain links TRBV6-1 with TRBJ1-2, with D hard to call. Germline loops: CDR1 MNHNS, CDR2 SASEGT. The CDR3 extends over 13 amino acids. V lost 5 bases and J 3 bases, leaving 10 bases between the germline ends. The CDR3 protein is CASSPIKDYGYTF. CDR3 bases: TGTGCCAGCAGTCCCATTAAAGACTATGGCTACACCTTC.

The V call is TRBV30, the J call TRBJ2-7, with 11 positions matching TRBD2. The germline V gene encodes CDR1 GTSNPN and CDR2 SVGIG (reference sequence). V lost 2 bases and J lost 3; bases outside the gene matches: 3. CDR3 length equals 14 residues. As DNA, the CDR3 is TGTGCCTGGAGTCCCGGGACTAGCGGCTACGAGCAGTACTTC. Translating it yields CAWSPGTSGYEQYF. Looking up the rest from reference TRBV30 and TRBJ2-7 gives the full variable domain: SQTIHQWPATLVQPVGSPLSLECTVEGTSNPNLYWYRQAAGRGLQLLFYSVGIGQISSEVPQNLSASRPQDRQFILSSKKLLLSDSGFYLCAWSPGTSGYEQYFGPGTRLTVT.

The V gene is TRBV13, the J gene TRBJ1-1; D is ambiguous. The V and J ends lost 4 bases and 3 bases respectively, with 18 bases between them. The CDR3 totals 16 residues. Germline loops: CDR1 PRHDT, CDR2 FYEKMQ (reference sequence). CDR3 DNA: TGTGCCAGCAGCTCAGGACCGGGCCCCGGGGACACTGAAGCTTTCTTT. Its protein is CASSSGPGPGDTEAFF.

The gene calls are TRBV11-3 and TRBJ2-1; D not certain. The CDR3 runs 17 residues. Germline V CDR1 and CDR2: SGHNT, YENEEA. V gave up 5 bases and J gave up 8 bases, with 25 bases separating them. CDR3 nucleotide sequence: TGTGCCAGCAGCGGAACCCTCTCTGGCGCCATCCGGGATGAGCAGTTCTTC. Protein product: CASSGTLSGAIRDEQFF.

The V call is TRBV30, the J call TRBJ2-7, with D hard to call. Looked up from germline, CDR1 is GTSNPN and CDR2 is SVGIG (reference sequence). CDR3 length: 13 amino acids. Trimming took 4 bases from V and 2 from J, leaving 12 bases between them. The CDR3 spells CAWTSLATYEQYF. As DNA, the CDR3 is TGTGCCTGGACTAGTTTAGCCACCTACGAGCAGTACTTC.

The V and J genes are TRBV4-1 and TRBJ2-3; 11 nucleotides match TRBD2. There are 16 residues in the CDR3. Germline V gene lookup returns CDR1 MGHRA and CDR2 YSYEKL. The J segment lost 4 bases and the V segment lost 0 bases, leaving 3 bases of the junction unmatched. In DNA, the CDR3 is TGCGCCAGCAGCCAAGAATCTAGCGGGGGGCCAGATACGCAGTATTTT. Encoded protein: CASSQESSGGPDTQYF.

The chain couples TRBV12-5 to TRBJ2-5; D gene ambiguous. The CDR3 has 12 amino acids. V was trimmed by 3 bases and J by 5 bases, leaving 7 bases between them. Germline assignment: CDR1 LGHNT and CDR2 FRNRAP. The CDR3: CASGLISETQYF. The CDR3 bases are TGTGCTAGTGGTTTAATCAGCGAGACCCAGTACTTC. The full variable domain, in which reference TRBV12-5 and TRBJ2-5 provide the parts outside the CDR3, is DARVTQTPRHKVTEMGQEVTMRCQPILGHNTVFWYRQTMMQGLELLAYFRNRAPLDDSGMPKDRFSAEMPDATLATLKIQPSEPRDSAVYFCASGLISETQYFGPGTRLLVL.

This clone came up once. The chain combines TRBV12-3 or TRBV12-4 with TRBJ2-1; a possible D gene is TRBD2 (5 bases). This CDR3 has 12 amino acids. V lost 6 bases, J lost 8 bases, and 11 bases lay in between. CDR3 region: CASRTRGDEQFF. CDR3 in DNA: TGTGCCAGCAGAACACGGGGAGATGAGCAGTTCTTC.

CDR3 bases: TGCAGCGCCGGGACAGGGGGCTACGAGCAGTACTTC. Translation gives CSAGTGGYEQYF. The chain has TRBV29-1 and TRBJ2-7; 11 bases line up with TRBD1. The CDR3 length is 12 residues. Germline lookup yields CDR1 SQVTM and CDR2 ANQGSEA. The trim removed 7 bases at V and 3 bases at J, leaving 2 bases unmatched.

The gene calls are TRBV3-1 (or the pseudogene TRBV3-2) and TRBJ2-1; 13 nucleotides agree with TRBD2. V lost 0 bases to trimming and J lost 9 bases; unmatched junction nucleotides: 2. CDR3 length equals 15 residues. Germline V gene data show CDR1 as LGHDT and CDR2 as YNNKEL (reference sequence). CDR3 in amino acids: CASSQEGLAGTEQFF. DNA of the CDR3: TGTGCCAGCAGCCAAGAGGGACTAGCGGGAACTGAGCAGTTCTTC.

This clone was observed once. V usage is TRBV11-2 and J usage is TRBJ2-3, with D possibly being TRBD2 (6 bases). V lost 6 bases and J 5 bases, leaving 15 bases between the germline ends. The CDR3 loop spans 14 amino acids. Germline loops: CDR1 SGHAT, CDR2 FQNNGV. The CDR3: CASSSSGGRDTQYF. CDR3 sequence (DNA): TGTGCCAGCAGTTCCTCTGGGGGGAGAGATACGCAGTATTTT.

V is TRBV7-3 and J is TRBJ2-3; D gene uncertain. Germline V CDR1 and CDR2: SGHTA, FQGTGA. This CDR3 spans 17 amino acids. V shed 0 bases and J shed 0 bases, with 13 bases lying between them. CDR3 in amino acids: CASSLTGADPSTDTQYF. CDR3 nucleotides: TGTGCCAGCAGCTTAACTGGAGCAGACCCTAGCACAGATACGCAGTATTTT. Filled out from reference TRBV7-3 and TRBJ2-3, the complete variable domain reads GAGVSQTPSNKVTEKGKYVELRCDPISGHTALYWYRQSLGQGPEFLIYFQGTGAADDSGLPNDRFFAVRPEGSVSTLKIQRTERGDSAVYLCASSLTGADPSTDTQYFGPGTRLTVL.

The chain joins TRBV6-5 to TRBJ2-3; TRBD2 matches 8 bases. V lost 6 bases, J lost 0 bases, and 5 bases stayed unmatched. This CDR3 has 15 residues. Germline V gene data show CDR1 as MNHEY and CDR2 as SVGAGI. CDR3: CASRISGASTDTQYF. The CDR3 bases are TGTGCCAGCAGAATTAGCGGGGCGAGCACAGATACGCAGTATTTT.